Shown below are 15 T cell receptor beta chains from a single sample sequenced in a study of blood T cells in healthy people across ages. The authors ran a second PCR of about 7 to 12 cycles using a sample-barcoded 5' primer and a J-beta primer mix. Each CDR3 protein is one row after TCRdb ran MiXCR on the 5' RACE reads. The table includes about 1.8 million distinct CDR3 sequences, about 49% detected once. The specimen was blood. Every receptor here comes from a woman between 40 and 50 years old in good health.

The chain has TRBV4-3 and TRBJ2-3; possible D gene TRBD1, 6 bases. This CDR3 has 15 residues. V was trimmed by 3 bases and J by 6 bases, leaving 16 bases between them. Germline CDR1 LGHNA, CDR2 YSLEER. The CDR3 bases are TGCGCCAGCAGCCATGGCAGGGGATTGGTGGATACGCAGTATTTT. It specifies CASSHGRGLVDTQYF.

This clonotype came up a few times. The rearrangement uses TRBV10-3 and TRBJ1-2; D not resolved. Trimming left V 4 bases short and J 6 bases short, with 12 bases between. The CDR3 consists of 13 residues. Germline CDR1 reads ENHRY; CDR2 reads SYGVKD. Here the CDR3 DNA reads TGTGCCATCAGTGCTACGGTTGAGAATGGCTACACCTTC. Translated: CAISATVENGYTF.

V usage is TRBV6-5 and J usage is TRBJ1-2; 9 nucleotides agree with TRBD1. The CDR3 sequence is 13 residues long. Germline V gene data show CDR1 as MNHEY and CDR2 as SVGAGI. V shed 5 bases and J 6 bases; nucleotides not matched to a gene: 4. CDR3 coding DNA: TGTGCCAGCAGTAACGGACAGGGGCATGGCTACACCTTC. This sequence encodes CASSNGQGHGYTF.

The rearrangement uses TRBV11-2 and TRBJ2-1; TRBD2 matches 7 bases. The CDR3 has 21 amino acids. The junction had 22 bases not matched to a gene; V was cut back by 5 bases and J by 0 bases. Germline V gene sequence: CDR1 SGHAT, CDR2 FQNNGV. CDR3 coding DNA: TGTGCCAGCAGCCGAAGGCGACAGACTAGCCCTACTGGTAGCTCCTACAATGAGCAGTTCTTC. This codes for CASSRRRQTSPTGSSYNEQFF.

This rearrangement joins TRBV6-2 or TRBV6-3 to TRBJ2-6, with a weak D call TRBD1 (5 bases). This CDR3 has 18 amino acids. With 2 bases removed from V and 0 bases from J, the gap between germline ends came to 14 bases. CDR1 is MNHEY, CDR2 SVGEGT, per germline. This CDR3 reads CASSYVVGVGSGANVLTF. Written as DNA, the CDR3 is TGTGCCAGCAGTTACGTCGTAGGGGTGGGCTCTGGGGCCAACGTCCTGACTTTC.

This clonotype was detected only a few times. The chain employs TRBV20-1 and TRBJ2-1; D not certain. The germline CDR1 and CDR2 sequences are DFQATT and SNEGSKA (reference sequence). Trimming shortened V by 3 bases and J by 9 bases, and 21 bases separated the two germline ends. The CDR3 loop spans 15 amino acids. The CDR3 sequence: CSASRDFRTYGEQFF. CDR3 sequence (DNA): TGCAGTGCTAGTAGGGATTTTCGTACTTATGGTGAGCAGTTCTTC.

The chain combines TRBV2 with TRBJ1-2; a possible D gene is TRBD1 (5 bases). CDR3 length: 14 amino acids. The V gene lost 3 bases and the J gene lost 2 bases, with 10 bases spanning the gap. Per germline, CDR1 SNHLY and CDR2 FYNNEI. Written as DNA, the CDR3 is TGTGCCAGCAGTGAGGGGACTTTGAACTATGGCTACACCTTC. Residues: CASSEGTLNYGYTF.

A single count supports this clonotype. J is TRBJ1-4 and V is TRBV20-1; 7 bases are a match to TRBD1. The CDR3 is made up of 11 amino acids. Per germline, CDR1 DFQATT and CDR2 SNEGSKA (reference sequence). This CDR3 reads CRAPDRRSLFF. For the CDR3, the DNA is TGCAGGGCACCGGACAGGCGGTCACTGTTTTTT.

The table lists this clonotype with a few counts. This sequence joins TRBV7-8 and TRBJ2-3; 8 nucleotides agree with TRBD2. The CDR3 length is 15 residues. CDR1 SGHVS and CDR2 FQNEAQ come from the germline V gene. The V gene end was trimmed by 5 bases and the J gene end by 1 base; junction bases not matched to a gene: 5. As DNA, the CDR3 is TGTGCCAGCAGCCCTGACGGGAGGGGCACAGATACGCAGTATTTT. Residues: CASSPDGRGTDTQYF. Drawing the rest from reference TRBV7-8 and TRBJ2-3, the complete variable domain is GAGVSQSPRYKVAKRGQDVALRCDPISGHVSLFWYQQALGQGPEFLTYFQNEAQLDKSGLPSDRFFAERPEGSVSTLKIQRTQQEDSAVYLCASSPDGRGTDTQYFGPGTRLTVL.

The V gene is TRBV9, the J gene TRBJ2-3, with 8 nucleotides matching TRBD2. Germline V lookup: CDR1 SGDLS, CDR2 YYNGEE. CDR3 length: 18 amino acids. With 4 bases clipped from V and 2 bases from J, the junction kept 15 bases outside the gene matches. In DNA form, the CDR3 reads TGTGCCAGCAGCCACGCGAGGAGGCGGGGGGACAACACAGATACGCAGTATTTT. Amino acids: CASSHARRRGDNTDTQYF.

The table lists this clonotype with a few counts. V and J are TRBV12-3 or TRBV12-4 and TRBJ2-4, with D perhaps assigned TRBD1 or TRBD2 (5 bases each). There are 15 residues in the CDR3. Trimming stripped 7 bases from V and 6 bases from J, with 19 bases between. CDR3: CASTPGPYGRNIQYF. In nucleotides, the CDR3 is TGTGCCAGCACTCCAGGGCCCTATGGGAGAAACATTCAGTACTTC.

This clonotype has a handful of counts. CDR3 nucleotide sequence: TGCAGCGTTGCGGGGGCCACAGATACGCAGTATTTT. Translating it yields CSVAGATDTQYF. The chain employs TRBV29-1 and TRBJ2-3; D is perhaps TRBD1 or TRBD2 (6 bases each). The V end lost 4 bases, the J end lost 2 bases, and 7 bases lay between the germline ends. Germline CDR1 reads SQVTM; CDR2 reads ANQGSEA. The CDR3 is 12 residues long.

In this sample, this clonotype turned up a few times. The chain joins TRBV12-3 or TRBV12-4 to TRBJ1-2; the D gene is possibly TRBD1 (5 bases). Trimming took off 5 bases at V and 8 bases at J, with 21 bases between the two ends. This CDR3 spans 15 amino acids. This CDR3 is CASSRVIVGGQGYTF. The CDR3, as DNA: TGTGCCAGCAGTCGCGTAATTGTGGGGGGTCAAGGCTACACCTTC.

In its sample, this clonotype was seen a few times. The junction does not match germline at one end; this may be a read error. CDR3 residues: CASSLVGLRTEYEQYF. In nucleotides, the CDR3 is TGTGCTAGCAGCTTAGTGGGCCTCCGGACTGAGTACGAGCAGTACTTC. This sequence joins TRBV7-7 and TRBJ2-7, with D possibly TRBD2 on 5 matching bases. Germline CDR1 and CDR2: SSHAT and FNYEAQ (reference sequence). This CDR3 spans 16 amino acids.

The chain couples TRBV20-1 to TRBJ2-7; the D gene could be TRBD1 or TRBD2 (7 bases each). The germline V gene encodes CDR1 DFQATT and CDR2 SNEGSKA (reference sequence). The CDR3 spans 16 residues. The germline V and J ends were trimmed by 3 bases and 4 bases, with 22 bases remaining between them. CDR3 in DNA: TGCAGTGCTAGGCCCGGGGGGACAGTCAATTTTTACGAGCAGTACTTC. Translation gives CSARPGGTVNFYEQYF.